A single sample gave rise to the 26 T cell receptor beta chains below, sequenced in a study of blood T cell repertoires in COVID-19. Here immunoSEQ multiplex PCR was the method, and the copy in TCRdb shows in-frame clones only, minus some. The sample holds 15,000 to 20,000 clones; roughly 81% are singletons and the top ten take roughly 8%. Source material: peripheral blood. Receptors were obtained from a man in his sixties with acute or convalescent COVID-19.

In this sample, this clone turned up once. The rearrangement uses TRBV19 and TRBJ1-1, with a tentative D call TRBD1 (6 bases). With 3 bases removed from V and 5 bases from J, the gap between germline ends came to 10 bases. This CDR3 spans 13 amino acids. The germline CDR1 and CDR2 sequences are LNHDA and SQIVND (reference sequence). This CDR3 reads CASSIGGETEAFF. CDR3 bases: TGTGCCAGTAGTATTGGGGGCGAGACTGAAGCTTTCTTT.

This clone was found a few times. This chain uses TRBV19 with TRBJ2-7; D is perhaps TRBD1 (6 bases). V was cut by 3 bases and J by 7 bases, with 10 bases left in between. CDR3 size: 12 residues. Germline CDR1 LNHDA, CDR2 SQIVND (reference sequence). In DNA, the CDR3 is TGTGCCAGTAGTATCTCCCAGGGGGAGCAGTACTTC. Its translation is CASSISQGEQYF.

This chain joins TRBV7-9 and TRBJ2-3; TRBD2 might be the D (6 bases). CDR1 SEHNR and CDR2 FQNEAQ come from the germline V gene (reference sequence). This CDR3 is 16 amino acids long. V was trimmed by 0 bases and J by 5 bases, leaving 15 bases between them. The CDR3 sequence: CASSLAHVEGGDTQYF. As DNA, the CDR3 is TGTGCCAGCAGCTTAGCGCACGTGGAGGGCGGAGATACGCAGTATTTT. Combining the CDR3 with reference TRBV7-9 and TRBJ2-3 gives the whole variable domain DTGVSQNPRHKITKRGQNVTFRCDPISEHNRLYWYRQTLGQGPEFLTYFQNEAQLEKSRLLSDRFSAERPKGSFSTLEIQRTEQGDSAMYLCASSLAHVEGGDTQYFGPGTRLTVL.

V usage is TRBV30 and J usage is TRBJ1-6, with 10 bases fitting TRBD1. Per germline, CDR1 GTSNPN and CDR2 SVGIG (reference sequence). This CDR3 has 14 residues. Trimming took 3 bases from V and 7 from J; bases not matched to a gene: 3. Written as DNA, the CDR3 is TGTGCCTGGAGAGGGGACAGGGGCAATTCACCCCTCCACTTT. Translating it yields CAWRGDRGNSPLHF.

V and J are TRBV6-1 and TRBJ2-3; no reliable D call. The CDR3 is 16 residues long. The V gene's germline CDR1 is MNHNS and CDR2 SASEGT. V was trimmed by 1 base and J by 4 bases, leaving 15 bases between them. The CDR3 nucleotides are TGTGCCAGCAGTGAAGTCAGAACAGTCGGCCCAGATACGCAGTATTTT. This gives the protein CASSEVRTVGPDTQYF.

DNA for the CDR3: TGTGCCAGCAGTCTCGGGACACCAAACTATGGCTACACCTTC. It specifies CASSLGTPNYGYTF. The V and J genes are TRBV6-5 and TRBJ1-2; D may be TRBD1 (6 bases). This CDR3 comprises 14 residues. Germline values: CDR1 MNHEY, CDR2 SVGAGI. The ends were cut back, 5 bases at V and 2 bases at J, with 12 bases in the middle.

The CDR3 reads CASSSDGGAETQYF. CDR3 DNA sequence: TGTGCCAGCAGTTCGGACGGGGGGGCGGAGACCCAGTACTTC. The chain uses TRBV5-6 and TRBJ2-5, with TRBD2 matching 8 bases. This CDR3 is 14 amino acids long. Germline V gene lookup returns CDR1 SGHDT and CDR2 YYEEEE. Trimming at V came to 5 bases and at J to 5 bases, leaving 8 bases not matched to a gene.

This sequence joins TRBV25-1 and TRBJ1-6, with 9 bases fitting TRBD1. CDR3 length equals 16 residues. Trimming removed 4 bases from V and 9 bases from J; junction bases left unmatched: 10. The germline CDR1 and CDR2 sequences are MGHDK and SYGVNS. In nucleotides, the CDR3 is TGTGCCAGCAGTGGAAGGGGCGGGACAGGGCCTTCACCCCTCCACTTT. It is translated as CASSGRGGTGPSPLHF. Looking up the rest from reference TRBV25-1 and TRBJ1-6 gives the full variable domain: EADIYQTPRYLVIGTGKKITLECSQTMGHDKMYWYQQDPGMELHLIHYSYGVNSTEKGDLSSESTVSRIRTEHFPLTLESARPSHTSQYLCASSGRGGTGPSPLHFGNGTRLTVT.

The chain combines TRBV6-5 with TRBJ2-1; TRBD1 agrees at 10 bases. With 6 bases clipped from V and 7 bases from J, the junction kept 3 bases outside the gene matches. This CDR3 comprises 13 residues. Germline V lookup: CDR1 MNHEY, CDR2 SVGAGI. CDR3 DNA sequence: TGTGCCAGCAGCGGACAGGGGGAGAATGAGCAGTTCTTC. It codes for CASSGQGENEQFF.

The genes are TRBV19 and TRBJ1-5; D is unresolved. The V gene's germline CDR1 is LNHDA and CDR2 SQIVND (reference sequence). This CDR3 has 14 amino acids. V lost 3 bases and J lost 4, with 10 bases in between. CDR3 DNA sequence: TGTGCCAGTAGTATGCTGGCAATTAATCAGCCCCAGCATTTT. It translates to CASSMLAINQPQHF.

The chain employs TRBV28 and TRBJ1-4; unclear D gene. Germline lookup yields CDR1 MDHEN and CDR2 SYDVKM. The CDR3 loop spans 17 amino acids. Trimming removed 4 bases at V and 5 bases at J, with 20 bases between. Here the CDR3 reads CASSSTSTGRENEKLFF. Here the CDR3 DNA reads TGTGCCAGCAGTTCGACCTCGACCGGGAGAGAAAATGAAAAACTGTTTTTT.

This chain uses TRBV29-1 with TRBJ2-7; no reliable D call. This CDR3 is built from 11 residues. V lost 7 bases to trimming and J lost 5 bases, with 12 bases between them. Germline values: CDR1 SQVTM, CDR2 ANQGSEA. The CDR3 region has the DNA TGCAGCGCCGCGTGGCAGGACGAGCAGTACTTC. Its protein product is CSAAWQDEQYF.

The J gene is TRBJ1-6, the V gene TRBV19; 12 bases map to TRBD1. CDR1 and CDR2 from the germline V gene are LNHDA and SQIVND (reference sequence). CDR3 size: 17 residues. Trimming removed 3 bases from V and 3 bases from J; junction bases left unmatched: 3. As DNA, the CDR3 is TGTGCCAGTAGTATGGGACAGGGGGCCGGCTATAATTCACCCCTCCACTTT. This codes for CASSMGQGAGYNSPLHF. The variable domain in full, with the rest retrieved from reference TRBV19 and TRBJ1-6, is DGGITQSPKYLFRKEGQNVTLSCEQNLNHDAMYWYRQDPGQGLRLIYYSQIVNDFQKGDIAEGYSVSREKKESFPLTVTSAQKNPTAFYLCASSMGQGAGYNSPLHFGNGTRLTVT.

V is TRBV7-3 and J is TRBJ2-5, with 12 bases identical to TRBD2. After removal of 5 bases from V and 9 bases from J, the junction contained 7 bases not matched to a gene. CDR3 length: 14 amino acids. Germline loops: CDR1 SGHTA, CDR2 FQGTGA. Here the CDR3 DNA reads TGTGCCAGCAGCCCCGGGACTAGCGGGTACCCCCAGTACTTC. As protein: CASSPGTSGYPQYF.

V is TRBV9 and J is TRBJ1-1; unclear D gene. The CDR3 length is 13 residues. Germline values: CDR1 SGDLS, CDR2 YYNGEE. The ends were cut back, 0 bases at V and 2 bases at J, with 5 bases in the middle. The CDR3 is CASSVEPNTEAFF. The CDR3 region has the DNA TGTGCCAGCAGCGTAGAGCCAAACACTGAAGCTTTCTTT.

This clone came up once. This chain joins TRBV5-1 and TRBJ2-2, with TRBD1 matching 7 bases. CDR3 length: 12 amino acids. Per the germline V gene, CDR1 is SGHRS and CDR2 is YFSETQ. V shed 6 bases, J shed 7 bases, and the junction held 3 bases outside the gene matches. This CDR3 is CASKQGIGELFF. The CDR3 region has the DNA TGCGCCAGCAAACAGGGGATCGGGGAGCTGTTTTTT.

The genes are TRBV30 and TRBJ1-4; D not certain. The length of the CDR3 is 14 residues. V lost 3 bases, J lost 3 bases, and 11 bases lay in between. Germline-derived CDR1 and CDR2 are GTSNPN and SVGIG (reference sequence). The CDR3 DNA reads TGTGCCTGGAGCGTACGAGCTTCTAATGAAAAACTGTTTTTT. It encodes CAWSVRASNEKLFF.

This clone was observed a single time. This rearrangement joins TRBV28 to TRBJ2-1; 10 bases line up with TRBD2. The CDR3 has 16 amino acids. CDR1 is MDHEN, CDR2 SYDVKM, per germline. V shed 1 base and J 10 bases; nucleotides not matched to a gene: 10. The CDR3 DNA sequence: TGTGCCAGCAGTTTATTTCCAGCGGGGGGGCCGGGGGAGCAGTTCTTC. Amino acids: CASSLFPAGGPGEQFF.

The rearrangement uses TRBV9 and TRBJ2-7; 8 bases fit TRBD2. Germline V gene lookup returns CDR1 SGDLS and CDR2 YYNGEE. V shed 3 bases and J 3 bases; nucleotides not matched to a gene: 2. The CDR3 extends over 13 amino acids. The CDR3 DNA sequence: TGTGCCAGCAGCGACGGGGGGGTCTACGAGCAGTACTTC. This gives the protein CASSDGGVYEQYF.

This clone was counted between two and nine times. The chain joins TRBV7-3 to TRBJ2-5, with TRBD2 matching 9 bases. Germline assignment: CDR1 SGHTA and CDR2 FQGTGA. The CDR3 runs 17 residues. The V gene end was trimmed by 1 base and the J gene end by 2 bases; junction bases not matched to a gene: 8. CDR3 sequence (DNA): TGTGCCAGCAGCTTAAACCCGACCCTAGCGGGGCAAGAGACCCAGTACTTC. This translates into CASSLNPTLAGQETQYF.

The sample holds one count of this clone. The rearrangement links TRBV27 to TRBJ2-1; weak D call: TRBD1 (6 bases). The germline V gene has CDR1 MNHEY and CDR2 SMNVEV (reference sequence). The CDR3 has 13 amino acids. The ends were cut back, 3 bases at V and 5 bases at J, with 8 bases in the middle. The CDR3 protein is CASSLSGDNEQFF. CDR3 nucleotides: TGTGCCAGCAGTTTGTCAGGGGACAATGAGCAGTTCTTC.

The rearrangement joins TRBV19 to TRBJ1-1; 7 bases are shared with TRBD1. J was trimmed by 1 base and V by 5 bases; bases with no gene match: 4. The V gene's germline CDR1 is LNHDA and CDR2 SQIVND (reference sequence). This CDR3 region has 14 residues. The CDR3 DNA follows: TGTGCCAGTAGTTTCCAGGGGGAGAACACTGAAGCTTTCTTT. Its protein is CASSFQGENTEAFF. The full variable domain, with the rest looked up from reference TRBV19 and TRBJ1-1, is DGGITQSPKYLFRKEGQNVTLSCEQNLNHDAMYWYRQDPGQGLRLIYYSQIVNDFQKGDIAEGYSVSREKKESFPLTVTSAQKNPTAFYLCASSFQGENTEAFFGQGTRLTVV.

This clone was picked up one time. The chain couples TRBV18 to TRBJ1-1, with 12 bases that match TRBD1. Trimming took 3 bases from V and 6 from J; bases not matched to a gene: 5. The CDR3 covers 15 residues. Germline assignment: CDR1 KGHSH and CDR2 LQKENI. CDR3 nucleotide sequence: TGTGCCAGCTCACCGCCCGGGACAGGGGGCCCTGAAGCTTTCTTT. This sequence encodes CASSPPGTGGPEAFF.

The V and J genes are TRBV6-5 and TRBJ2-6; D gene ambiguous. Trimming pared 7 bases from V and 0 bases from J, leaving 7 bases between. The CDR3 spans 14 residues. The V gene's germline CDR1 is MNHEY and CDR2 SVGAGI. The CDR3 protein is CASTLLSGANVLTF. CDR3 coding DNA: TGTGCCAGCACCCTCCTCTCTGGGGCCAACGTCCTGACTTTC.

The genes are TRBV10-2 and TRBJ2-1; D is undetermined. The V end lost 4 bases, the J end lost 4 bases, and 5 bases lay between the germline ends. Germline CDR1 WSHSY, CDR2 SAAADI. CDR3 length: 12 residues. The CDR3 nucleotides read TGCGCCAGCAGTGTGAGTTACAATGAGCAGTTCTTC. Residues: CASSVSYNEQFF.

The rearrangement joins TRBV5-1 to TRBJ2-3; TRBD2 agrees at 11 bases. Germline CDR1 is SGHRS and CDR2 is YFSETQ. The CDR3 contains 16 residues. After removal of 0 bases from V and 3 bases from J, the junction contained 3 bases not matched to a gene. As DNA, the CDR3 is TGCGCCAGCAGCTTGGGGTCTAGCGGGGGGACAGATACGCAGTATTTT. It yields the protein CASSLGSSGGTDTQYF.